These 20 T cell receptor beta chains were all obtained from the same sample, sequenced in a study of OX40 agonist ivuxolimab in advanced cancers. Data came from immunoSEQ multiplex PCR; TCRdb stores just in-frame clones and leaves some out. The table shows around 70,000 clones, with 65% to 90% occurring only once. The sample here was CD4+ or CD8+ T cells sorted from blood, taken in a trial of the OX40 agonist ivuxolimab. These receptors were taken from an adult with an advanced solid tumor such as melanoma, head and neck, liver or kidney cancer.

The chain has TRBV29-1 and TRBJ1-1, with TRBD1 as a possible D gene (5 bases). The CDR3 loop spans 15 amino acids. V was pared by 1 base and J by 4 bases, with 16 bases between. The germline V gene has CDR1 SQVTM and CDR2 ANQGSEA. The DNA for the CDR3 is TGCAGCGTTGAAGGAGAGGGGAGAATGGTCACTGAAGCTTTCTTT. Translated: CSVEGEGRMVTEAFF.

J is TRBJ2-7 and V is TRBV6-5; D not resolved. CDR1 is MNHEY and CDR2 is SVGAGI in the germline V gene. This CDR3 contains 14 residues. V was pared by 6 bases and J by 0 bases, with 12 bases between. The CDR3 DNA is TGTGCCAGCAGCCAATACCTCATCTCCTACGAGCAGTACTTC. Translation gives CASSQYLISYEQYF.

This rearrangement joins TRBV5-1 to TRBJ2-3; TRBD1 agrees at 7 bases. The trim removed 8 bases at V and 4 bases at J, leaving 7 bases unmatched. Germline V gene lookup returns CDR1 SGHRS and CDR2 YFSETQ. CDR3 length equals 13 residues. This chain's CDR3 is CASVDRAADTQYF. In DNA form, the CDR3 reads TGCGCCAGTGTCGACAGGGCGGCAGATACGCAGTATTTT.

The V call is TRBV5-4, the J call TRBJ1-2; D possibly corresponds to TRBD1 (5 bases). Trimming removed 4 bases from V and 6 bases from J, with 16 bases in between. The V gene's germline CDR1 is SGHNT and CDR2 YYREEE (reference sequence). The CDR3 runs to 14 residues. CDR3 protein: CASSRMGGLDGYTF. The CDR3 DNA sequence: TGTGCCAGCAGCCGGATGGGGGGTTTGGATGGCTACACCTTC.

The V gene is TRBV5-1, the J gene TRBJ2-7, with TRBD1 matching 8 bases. CDR1 and CDR2 (germline): SGHRS, YFSETQ. V lost 4 bases, J lost 5 bases, and 8 bases stayed unmatched. The CDR3 totals 14 residues. The CDR3 spells CASSPRTGSHEQYF. In DNA form, the CDR3 reads TGCGCCAGCAGCCCTAGGACAGGGAGCCACGAGCAGTACTTC.

This rearrangement joins TRBV4-3 to TRBJ1-1, with no clear D. The CDR3 covers 14 residues. Trimming pared 3 bases from V and 8 bases from J, leaving 16 bases between. Germline CDR1 is LGHNA and CDR2 is YSLEER. The CDR3 protein is CASSQASQVEEAFF. The CDR3, as DNA: TGCGCCAGCAGCCAGGCCTCTCAGGTGGAAGAAGCTTTCTTT.

CDR3 nucleotides: TGTGCCAGCAGTCCAAAGGGACAGGGCCCCAAGTACTTC. It translates to CASSPKGQGPKYF. This chain connects TRBV6-1 to TRBJ2-7, with TRBD1 matching 9 bases. This CDR3 has 13 amino acids. Per germline, CDR1 MNHNS and CDR2 SASEGT. With 5 bases clipped from V and 11 bases from J, the junction kept 10 bases outside the gene matches.

This clone was detected only once. The CDR3: CASSRGQGSQPQHF. CDR3 DNA sequence: TGTGCCAGCTCACGTGGACAGGGGAGCCAGCCCCAGCATTTT. The V call is TRBV18, the J call TRBJ1-5, with 9 bases that match TRBD1. This CDR3 comprises 14 residues. The trim removed 4 bases at V and 7 bases at J, leaving 5 bases unmatched. Germline V lookup: CDR1 KGHSH, CDR2 LQKENI.

The gene calls are TRBV29-1 and TRBJ1-1, with a tentative D call TRBD1 (5 bases). Trimming cost V 2 bases and J 2 bases, with 9 bases left between them. The CDR3 is 13 amino acids. The germline V gene encodes CDR1 SQVTM and CDR2 ANQGSEA. CDR3 DNA: TGCAGCGTTGAAAAGGGGACCAACACTGAAGCTTTCTTT. As protein: CSVEKGTNTEAFF.

For this clone: The junction and the germline gene differ at one end; a read error may be behind it. The rearrangement uses TRBV7-7 and TRBJ2-5; the match to TRBD1 covers 9 bases. The germline V gene encodes CDR1 SSHAT and CDR2 FNYEAQ (reference sequence). The CDR3 has 14 amino acids. The CDR3 sequence is CASSPGQGSETQYF. The CDR3 region has the DNA TGTGCTAGCAGTCCGGGACAGGGCTCGGAGACCCAGTACTTC.

This rearrangement joins TRBV29-1 to TRBJ2-3; TRBD1 agrees at 8 bases. Per germline, CDR1 SQVTM and CDR2 ANQGSEA. The CDR3 sequence is 14 residues long. J lost 4 bases, V lost 7 bases, and 10 bases had no gene match. The CDR3, as DNA: TGCAGCGCCGCGACAGGGGTGAGATCAGATACGCAGTATTTT. Protein: CSAATGVRSDTQYF.

The chain links TRBV28 to TRBJ1-1; D uncertain. The CDR3 consists of 14 residues. Germline values: CDR1 MDHEN, CDR2 SYDVKM. Trimming removed 4 bases from V and 0 bases from J, with 9 bases in between. CDR3 sequence reads: CASSSVGLNTEAFF. The CDR3 DNA follows: TGTGCCAGCAGTTCGGTAGGGTTGAACACTGAAGCTTTCTTT.

The J gene is TRBJ1-2, the V gene TRBV6-1; no definite D call. This CDR3 spans 14 amino acids. Deletions cut 0 bases from V and 4 bases from J, with 9 bases between. The germline V gene has CDR1 MNHNS and CDR2 SASEGT. For the CDR3, the DNA is TGTGCCAGCAGTGAAGCAGCACAGTTCTATGGCTACACCTTC. It encodes CASSEAAQFYGYTF.

This rearrangement joins TRBV6-1 to TRBJ2-7; D is uncertain. CDR1 and CDR2 (germline): MNHNS, SASEGT. CDR3 length: 14 residues. V lost 4 bases and J 0 bases, leaving 10 bases between the germline ends. CDR3 sequence (DNA): TGTGCCAGCAGTGTAGTCGACACCTCCTACGAGCAGTACTTC. Translation gives CASSVVDTSYEQYF.

V gene TRBV5-1 combines with J gene TRBJ2-6; D is uncertain. The CDR3 has 16 residues. Trimming pared 0 bases from V and 4 bases from J, leaving 11 bases between. CDR1 is SGHRS and CDR2 is YFSETQ in the germline V gene. The CDR3 here is CASSLDPLTGANVLTF. CDR3 nucleotides: TGCGCCAGCAGCTTGGACCCTCTGACAGGGGCCAACGTCCTGACTTTC.

The chain joins TRBV2 to TRBJ2-7; D is unresolved. The CDR3 consists of 11 residues. Trimming stripped 3 bases from V and 3 bases from J, with 3 bases between. Germline V lookup: CDR1 SNHLY, CDR2 FYNNEI. The DNA for the CDR3 is TGTGCCAGCAGTGATTTCTACGAGCAGTACTTC. Its translation: CASSDFYEQYF.

This rearrangement joins TRBV5-1 to TRBJ2-5; 8 bases match TRBD1. J gave up 4 bases and V 2 bases, and 4 bases lay outside the gene matches. The CDR3 is 14 residues long. CDR1 is SGHRS and CDR2 is YFSETQ in the germline V gene. The DNA of the CDR3 is TGCGCCAGCAGCTTCGGACAGGGAGGAGAGACCCAGTACTTC. This translates into CASSFGQGGETQYF.

The genes are TRBV12-2 and TRBJ2-6; the D segment call TRBD1 is taken from the table without a DNA check. TRBV12-2 is a documented pseudogene. The CDR3 has 23 residues. DNA for the CDR3: TGTGCAAGTCGCTGTTCCGGGACAGCAAGGTTTTTCCTCTCGCCCTCTGGGGCCAACGTCCTGACTTTC. Encoded protein: CASRCSGTARFFLSPSGANVLTF.

CDR3 nucleotide sequence: TGTGCCAGCAGAGTCGGACTGCACGGGAATTCACCCCTCCACTTT. Protein product: CASRVGLHGNSPLHF. The chain joins TRBV6-5 to TRBJ1-6; D is unresolved. The CDR3 loop spans 15 amino acids. Trimming cost V 6 bases and J 7 bases, with 16 bases left between them. Germline assignment: CDR1 MNHEY and CDR2 SVGAGI.

This rearrangement joins TRBV1 to TRBJ2-7. TRBV1 is tagged as a pseudogene. The CDR3 covers 12 residues. DNA of the CDR3: TGCACCAGCAGCCTCAGGAGCTACGAGCAGTACTTC. The encoded protein is CTSSLRSYEQYF.